Listed below are T cell receptor beta chains from one sample, sequenced in a study of control samples from healthy donors and cancer patients. TCRdb's copy holds only in-frame clones and misses some; the assay was immunoSEQ multiplex PCR. The table lists 150,000 to 200,000 clones, 91% of them singletons, with approximately 1.5% in the top ten. The specimen was blood. The origin of the receptors is a woman younger than 45 in good health. CDR3s include the opening cysteine and the closing phenylalanine or tryptophan. The D gene is left open where the match is weak. Rows give clone size only sometimes, using once, few, many, or a class for an expanded clone.

TRBJ2-3 | . | . | TRBV28 | CASSFPGKQYF | TGTGCCAGCAGTTTTCCGGGAAAGCAGTATTTT
TRBJ1-1 | . | . | TRBV5-1 | CASSSTGRNTEAFF | TGCGCCAGCAGTTCAACAGGGAGGAACACTGAAGCTTTCTTT
TRBJ2-7 | . | . | TRBV21-1 | CASSPPGTSGRVDEQYF | TGTGCCAGCAGCCCACCCGGGACTAGCGGGAGGGTGGACGAGCAGTACTTC
TRBJ1-2 | once | . | TRBV28 | CASSSRVRGYTF | TGTGCCAGCAGTTCCAGGGTGAGGGGCTACACCTTC
TRBJ1-5 | . | TRBD1 | TRBV3-1/TRBV3-2 | CASSNPGQGALNQPQHF | TGTGCCAGCAGTAACCCGGGACAGGGGGCGCTCAATCAGCCCCAGCATTTT
TRBJ2-3 | . | TRBD1 | TRBV5-4 | CASSTGGAGDTQYF | TGTGCCAGCAGTACAGGGGGCGCGGGAGATACGCAGTATTTT
TRBJ2-1 | . | . | TRBV12-2 | CASRLGDRQYSSYNEQFF | TGTGCAAGTCGCTTAGGGGACCGACAATATAGCTCCTACAATGAGCAGTTCTTC
TRBJ2-1 | few | TRBD1 | TRBV24-1 | CATSDPGTGGNEQFF | TGTGCCACCAGTGACCCCGGGACAGGGGGCAATGAGCAGTTCTTC
TRBJ1-5 | . | TRBD1 | TRBV28 | CASTFGTGGNQPQHF | TGTGCCAGCACCTTCGGGACAGGGGGCAATCAGCCCCAGCATTTT
TRBJ2-2 | . | TRBD1 | TRBV5-1 | CASSPGGTNTGELFF | TGCGCCAGCAGCCCAGGGGGCACGAACACCGGGGAGCTGTTTTTT
TRBJ2-1 | . | . | TRBV6-5 | CASNRDEQFF | TGTGCCAGCAATAGGGATGAGCAGTTCTTC
TRBJ2-7 | few | TRBD1 | TRBV4-1 | CASSGQGGGEQYF | TGCGCCAGCAGCGGACAGGGAGGAGGCGAGCAGTACTTC
TRBJ1-1 | . | TRBD1 | TRBV5-1 | CASSLEGAPMNTEAFF | TGCGCCAGCAGCTTGGAGGGGGCGCCTATGAACACTGAAGCTTTCTTT
TRBJ2-1 | . | . | TRBV6-5 | CASSYSWDTGNEQFF | TGTGCCAGCAGTTACTCTTGGGACACAGGCAATGAGCAGTTCTTC
TRBJ1-2 | few | . | TRBV28 | CASSLGQGVHGYTF | TGTGCCAGCAGTTTAGGTCAGGGTGTACATGGCTACACCTTC
TRBJ1-3 | . | TRBD1 | TRBV19 | CASSGQGSLSGNTIYF | TGTGCCAGTAGTGGACAGGGATCTCTCTCTGGAAACACCATATATTTT
TRBJ2-5 | . | TRBD1 | TRBV4-1 | CASSLGTGYQETQYF | TGCGCCAGCAGCCTTGGGACAGGGTACCAAGAGACCCAGTACTTC
TRBJ2-7 | . | . | TRBV7-9 | CASSLGSVYEQYF | TGTGCCAGCAGCTTAGGGTCAGTTTACGAGCAGTACTTC
TRBJ1-5 | . | TRBD1 | TRBV19 | CASSMDRGHQPQHF | TGTGCCAGTAGTATGGACAGGGGGCATCAGCCCCAGCATTTT
TRBJ1-4 | once | . | TRBV4-1 | CASRPGTTNEKLFF | TGCGCCAGCAGACCCGGGACAACTAATGAAAAACTGTTTTTT
TRBJ1-5 | . | . | TRBV19 | CASSIGQGPNQPQHF | TGTGCCAGTAGTATAGGGCAGGGTCCGAATCAGCCCCAGCATTTT
TRBJ2-7 | . | . | TRBV2 | CASSEAAAPYEQYF | TGTGCCAGCAGTGAAGCGGCTGCCCCCTACGAGCAGTACTTC
TRBJ2-2 | . | TRBD2 | TRBV5-1 | CARSGTSGGATGELFF | TGCGCCCGCAGCGGAACTAGCGGGGGGGCCACCGGGGAGCTGTTTTTT
TRBJ1-2 | few | . | TRBV3-1/TRBV3-2 | CASSQAGTVNYGYTF | TGTGCCAGCAGCCAGGCCGGGACTGTCAATTATGGCTACACCTTC
TRBJ1-5 | . | . | TRBV6-2/TRBV6-3 | CASSYGQMPQHF | TGTGCCAGCAGTTACGGGCAGATGCCCCAGCATTTT
TRBJ2-6 | . | . | TRBV20-1 | CSASSGSGANVLTF | TGCAGTGCTAGTTCCGGCTCTGGGGCCAACGTCCTGACTTTC
TRBJ2-5 | . | TRBD2 | TRBV5-1 | CASSRRGDLQETQYF | TGCGCCAGCAGCCGCCGGGGGGACCTCCAAGAGACCCAGTACTTC
TRBJ2-7 | . | TRBD2 | TRBV14 | CASSVTSGPYEQYF | TGTGCCAGCAGTGTTACTAGCGGGCCCTACGAGCAGTACTTC
TRBJ1-2 | . | TRBD1 | TRBV10-3 | CAITGDSYGYTF | TGTGCCATCACTGGGGACAGCTATGGCTACACCTTC
TRBJ1-1 | . | . | TRBV7-6 | CASSLTVGAVGTEAFF | TGTGCCAGCAGCTTAACCGTCGGGGCGGTGGGGACTGAAGCTTTCTTT
TRBJ1-1 | . | TRBD1 | TRBV4-1 | CASSQAGTGNTEAFF | TGCGCCAGCAGCCAAGCCGGGACAGGGAACACTGAAGCTTTCTTT
TRBJ2-7 | . | . | TRBV11-2 | CASSQSRVTSYEQYF | TGTGCCAGCAGCCAAAGTAGGGTAACCTCCTACGAGCAGTACTTC
TRBJ2-7 | . | . | TRBV11-2 | CASSLRDSLFYEQYF | TGTGCCAGCAGTCTCCGGGACTCCCTATTTTACGAGCAGTACTTC
TRBJ1-5 | . | TRBD1 | TRBV4-1 | CASSQAVTGQQPQHF | TGCGCCAGCAGCCAAGCGGTGACAGGGCAGCAGCCCCAGCATTTT
TRBJ2-3 | . | TRBD2 | TRBV11-2 | CASSRVSGRAEDTQYF | TGTGCCAGCAGCCGAGTTAGCGGGAGGGCGGAAGATACGCAGTATTTT
TRBJ1-1 | . | TRBD1 | TRBV5-4 | CASSPGQGNTEAFF | TGTGCCAGCAGTCCCGGACAGGGGAACACTGAAGCTTTCTTT
TRBJ1-3 | . | . | TRBV3-1/TRBV3-2 | CASSQGGGNTIYF | TGTGCCAGCAGCCAGGGAGGAGGAAACACCATATATTTT
TRBJ1-3 | . | . | TRBV5-4 | CASSLRGNSGNTIYF | TGTGCCAGCAGCTTGAGGGGCAACTCTGGAAACACCATATATTTT
TRBJ2-7 | . | TRBD1 | TRBV27 | CASSPQTTGGSYEQYF | TGTGCCAGCAGTCCCCAAACGACAGGGGGAAGCTACGAGCAGTACTTC
TRBJ2-3 | once | . | TRBV24-1 | CATKGPSDTQYF | TGTGCCACCAAGGGGCCGTCAGATACGCAGTATTTT
TRBJ1-6 | once | . | TRBV6-1 | CASSDRAENSPLHF | TGTGCCAGCAGTGACAGGGCGGAAAATTCACCCCTCCACTTT
TRBJ2-3 | . | TRBD2 | TRBV6-6 | CASRTEREGTDTQYF | TGTGCCAGCAGGACCGAGCGGGAGGGGACAGATACGCAGTATTTT
TRBJ1-4 | once | . | TRBV10-3 | CAISDPGSNEKLFF | TGTGCCATCAGTGATCCGGGGTCTAATGAAAAACTGTTTTTT
TRBJ2-7 | . | TRBD2 | TRBV5-1 | CASSLGPSGSSYEQYF | TGCGCCAGCAGCTTGGGCCCTAGCGGGAGCTCCTACGAGCAGTACTTC
TRBJ2-3 | . | . | TRBV5-1 | CASSLGAPRHTQYF | TGCGCCAGCAGCTTGGGGGCCCCCCGGCATACGCAGTATTTT
TRBJ1-2 | . | . | TRBV7-2 | CASSLSRQVEYGYTF | TGTGCCAGCAGCTTATCACGACAGGTGGAATATGGCTACACCTTC
TRBJ2-1 | . | . | TRBV7-3 | CASSLEGLWNNEQFF | TGTGCCAGCAGCTTAGAAGGATTGTGGAACAATGAGCAGTTCTTC
TRBJ1-3 | . | . | TRBV9 | CASSVGGPYSGNTIYF | TGTGCCAGCAGCGTAGGTGGACCCTACTCTGGAAACACCATATATTTT
TRBJ1-3 | once | TRBD1 | TRBV6-5 | CASSYGQGLSGNTIYF | TGTGCCAGCAGTTACGGACAGGGGCTATCTGGAAACACCATATATTTT
TRBJ2-7 | . | . | TRBV28 | CASSLEGRGTYEQYF | TGTGCCAGCAGTTTAGAGGGTCGGGGAACCTACGAGCAGTACTTC
TRBJ1-1 | . | TRBD1 | TRBV5-1 | CASRNTGTGRTEAFF | TGCGCCAGCAGAAACACCGGGACAGGTCGCACTGAAGCTTTCTTT
TRBJ2-2 | . | . | TRBV10-3 | CAISERDTGELFF | TGTGCCATCAGTGAGCGGGACACCGGGGAGCTGTTTTTT
TRBJ1-1 | . | . | TRBV9 | CASSPIPTSTEAFF | TGTGCCAGCAGCCCGATACCGACAAGCACTGAAGCTTTCTTT
TRBJ1-5 | . | TRBD1 | TRBV7-9 | CASSSTGVEYSNQPQHF | TGTGCCAGCAGCTCGACAGGGGTGGAATATAGCAATCAGCCCCAGCATTTT
TRBJ1-6 | . | TRBD1 | TRBV5-1 | CASSLGTGENSPLHF | TGCGCCAGCAGCTTGGGGACAGGGGAAAATTCACCCCTCCACTTT
TRBJ2-1 | once | . | TRBV6-5 | CASSYESGNEQFF | TGTGCCAGCAGTTATGAAAGCGGCAATGAGCAGTTCTTC
TRBJ2-7 | . | . | TRBV3-1/TRBV3-2 | CASSLGYEQYF | TGTGCCAGCAGCCTGGGTTACGAGCAGTACTTC